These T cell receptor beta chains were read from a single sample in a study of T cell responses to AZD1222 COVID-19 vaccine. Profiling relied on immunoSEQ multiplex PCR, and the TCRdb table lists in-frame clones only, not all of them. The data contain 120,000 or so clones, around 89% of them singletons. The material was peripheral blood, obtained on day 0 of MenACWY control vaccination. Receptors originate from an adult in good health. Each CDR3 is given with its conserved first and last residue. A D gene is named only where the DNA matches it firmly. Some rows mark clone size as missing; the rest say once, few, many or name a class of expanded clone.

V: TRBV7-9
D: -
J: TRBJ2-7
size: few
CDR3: CASSFPGTYEQYF
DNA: TGTGCCAGCAGCTTTCCAGGGACCTACGAGCAGTACTTC

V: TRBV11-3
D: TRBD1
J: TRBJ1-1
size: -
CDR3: CASSLERTGGTEAFF
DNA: TGTGCCAGCAGCTTAGAAAGGACAGGCGGTACTGAAGCTTTCTTT

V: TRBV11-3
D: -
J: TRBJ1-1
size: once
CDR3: CASSLGGGIFSEAFF
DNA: TGTGCCAGCAGCTTAGGGGGAGGGATATTTTCTGAAGCTTTCTTT

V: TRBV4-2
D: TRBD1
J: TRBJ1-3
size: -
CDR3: CASSLNRGLGNTIYF
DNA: TGTGCCAGCAGCCTAAACAGGGGATTAGGAAACACCATATATTTT

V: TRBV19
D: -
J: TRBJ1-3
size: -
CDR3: CATEGGDSGNTIYF
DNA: TGTGCCACTGAGGGGGGGGACTCTGGAAACACCATATATTTT

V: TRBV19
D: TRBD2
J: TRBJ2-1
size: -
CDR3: CASSIERGGASYNEQFF
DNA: TGTGCCAGTAGTATAGAGCGGGGAGGGGCCTCCTACAATGAGCAGTTCTTC

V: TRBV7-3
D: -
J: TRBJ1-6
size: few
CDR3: CASREALNSPLHF
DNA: TGTGCCAGCAGGGAGGCTTTAAATTCACCCCTCCACTTT

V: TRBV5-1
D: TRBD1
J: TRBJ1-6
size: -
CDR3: CASSPTGEPPSPLHF
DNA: TGCGCCAGCAGCCCGACAGGGGAACCCCCTTCACCCCTCCACTTT

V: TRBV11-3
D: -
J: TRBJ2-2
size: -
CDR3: CASSLAGSNTGELFF
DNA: TGTGCCAGCAGCTTGGCAGGGTCGAACACCGGGGAGCTGTTTTTT

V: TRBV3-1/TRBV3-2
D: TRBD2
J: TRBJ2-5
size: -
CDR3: CASSPGLAATSPETQYF
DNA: TGTGCCAGCAGCCCGGGACTAGCGGCAACCAGCCCGGAGACCCAGTACTTC

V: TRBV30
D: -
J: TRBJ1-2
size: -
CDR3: CAWSVGLQGGGYTF
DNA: TGTGCCTGGAGTGTGGGATTACAGGGTGGTGGCTACACCTTC

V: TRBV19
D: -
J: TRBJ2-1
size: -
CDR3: CASKQTGTLYNEQFF
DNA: TGTGCCAGCAAGCAGACCGGGACACTATACAATGAGCAGTTCTTC

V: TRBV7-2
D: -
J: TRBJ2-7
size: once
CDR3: CATRLGGQGLAEQYF
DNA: TGTGCCACCCGCCTCGGGGGTCAGGGGTTGGCCGAGCAGTACTTC

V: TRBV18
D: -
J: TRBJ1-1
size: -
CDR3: CASSPQGDRTEAFF
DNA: TGTGCCAGCTCACCACAGGGAGACCGGACTGAAGCTTTCTTT

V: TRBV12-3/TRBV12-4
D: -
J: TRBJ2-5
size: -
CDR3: CASRLQGRETQYF
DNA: TGTGCCAGCAGACTACAGGGGAGGGAGACCCAGTACTTC

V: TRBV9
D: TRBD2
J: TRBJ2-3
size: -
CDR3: CASSVGTSGITDTQYF
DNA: TGTGCCAGCAGCGTAGGGACTAGCGGGATAACAGATACGCAGTATTTT

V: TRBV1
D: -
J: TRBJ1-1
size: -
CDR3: CTSSARRVQNTEAFF
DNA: TGCACCAGCAGCGCACGGAGGGTCCAGAACACTGAAGCTTTCTTT

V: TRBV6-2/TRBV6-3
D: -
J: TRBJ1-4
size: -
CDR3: CASSKQTAGDEKLFF
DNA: TGTGCCAGCAGTAAACAGACAGCGGGGGATGAAAAACTGTTTTTT

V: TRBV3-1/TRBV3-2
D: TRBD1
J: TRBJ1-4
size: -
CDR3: CASSQEIGQGWEKLFF
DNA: TGTGCCAGCAGCCAAGAGATCGGACAGGGCTGGGAAAAACTGTTTTTT

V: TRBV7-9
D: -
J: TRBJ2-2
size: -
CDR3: CASSLGAGYTGELFF
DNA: TGTGCCAGCAGCTTAGGAGCGGGTTACACCGGGGAGCTGTTTTTT

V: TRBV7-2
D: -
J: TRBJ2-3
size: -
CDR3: CASSLLFPGTGADTQYF
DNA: TGTGCCAGCAGCTTACTTTTCCCCGGGACTGGCGCCGATACGCAGTATTTT

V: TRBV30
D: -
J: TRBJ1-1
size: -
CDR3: CAWSPSENTEAFF
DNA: TGTGCCTGGAGCCCTTCGGAGAACACTGAAGCTTTCTTT

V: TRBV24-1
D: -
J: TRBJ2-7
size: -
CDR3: CATSDPDRPYEQYF
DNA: TGTGCCACCAGTGACCCCGACAGGCCCTACGAGCAGTACTTC

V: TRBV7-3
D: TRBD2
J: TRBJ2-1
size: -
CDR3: CASSLEGQTSGRAYEQFF
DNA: TGTGCCAGCAGCTTAGAGGGCCAAACTAGCGGGAGGGCCTATGAGCAGTTCTTC

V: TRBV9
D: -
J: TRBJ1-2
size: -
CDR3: CASNQPGRNYGYTF
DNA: TGTGCCAGCAACCAACCGGGGCGCAACTATGGCTACACCTTC

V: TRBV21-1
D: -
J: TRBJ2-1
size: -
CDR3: CASSKVECVAGASYNEQFF
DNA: TGTGCCAGCAGCAAAGTAGAGTGTGTAGCGGGAGCGTCCTACAATGAGCAGTTCTTC

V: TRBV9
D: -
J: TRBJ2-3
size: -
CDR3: CASSVAGPGTDTQYF
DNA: TGTGCCAGCAGCGTAGCAGGGCCCGGCACAGATACGCAGTATTTT

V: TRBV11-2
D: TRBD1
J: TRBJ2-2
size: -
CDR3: CASSPRQGSTGELFF
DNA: TGTGCCAGCAGCCCCAGACAGGGGTCCACCGGGGAGCTGTTTTTT

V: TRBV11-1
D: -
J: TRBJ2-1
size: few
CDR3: CASSLVADNEQFF
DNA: TGTGCCAGCAGCTTAGTAGCGGACAATGAGCAGTTCTTC

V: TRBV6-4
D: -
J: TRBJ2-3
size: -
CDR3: CASSPGEADTQYF
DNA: TGTGCCAGCAGTCCAGGGGAGGCAGATACGCAGTATTTT

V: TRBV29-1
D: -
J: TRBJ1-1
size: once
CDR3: CSVGLVKGGGYAFF
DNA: TGCAGCGTTGGTCTGGTAAAGGGGGGCGGATACGCTTTCTTT

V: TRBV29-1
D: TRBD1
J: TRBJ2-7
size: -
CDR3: CSVMTGGSYEQYF
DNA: TGCAGCGTGATGACAGGGGGCAGCTACGAGCAGTACTTC

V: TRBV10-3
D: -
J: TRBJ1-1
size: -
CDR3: CAISARGTSLEAFF
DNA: TGTGCCATCAGCGCAAGAGGGACAAGTCTTGAAGCTTTCTTT

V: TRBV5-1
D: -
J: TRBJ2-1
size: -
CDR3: CASSFGDNEQFF
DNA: TGCGCCAGCAGCTTCGGGGACAATGAGCAGTTCTTC

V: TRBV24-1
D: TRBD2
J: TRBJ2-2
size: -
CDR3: CATSEKIAGGNPGELFF
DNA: TGTGCCACCAGTGAAAAAATAGCGGGAGGGAATCCCGGGGAGCTGTTTTTT

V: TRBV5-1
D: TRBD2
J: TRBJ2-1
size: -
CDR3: CASSPTGTSNRQFF
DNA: TGCGCCAGCAGCCCTACCGGGACTAGCAATAGGCAGTTCTTC

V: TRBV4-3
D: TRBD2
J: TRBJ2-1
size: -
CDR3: CASSPGLAGGPLGEQFF
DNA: TGCGCCAGCAGCCCGGGACTAGCGGGAGGGCCGTTGGGTGAGCAGTTCTTC

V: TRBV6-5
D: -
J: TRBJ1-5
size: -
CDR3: CASQQNSNQPQHF
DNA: TGTGCCAGCCAACAGAATAGCAATCAGCCCCAGCATTTT

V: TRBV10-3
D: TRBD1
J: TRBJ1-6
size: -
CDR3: CAISESGQATGGSPLHF
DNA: TGTGCCATCAGTGAGTCCGGACAGGCTACGGGGGGATCACCCCTCCACTTT

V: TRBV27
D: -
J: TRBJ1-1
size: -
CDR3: CASSAPTNTEAFF
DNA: TGTGCCAGCAGTGCCCCGACGAACACTGAAGCTTTCTTT

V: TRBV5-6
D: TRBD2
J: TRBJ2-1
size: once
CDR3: CASSRLADEQFF
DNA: TGTGCCAGCAGCAGACTAGCCGATGAGCAGTTCTTC

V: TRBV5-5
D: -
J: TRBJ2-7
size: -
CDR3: CASRRDATYEQYF
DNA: TGTGCCAGCCGCCGGGACGCGACCTACGAGCAGTACTTC

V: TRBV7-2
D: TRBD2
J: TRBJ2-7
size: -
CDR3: CASSFLGTSGRYEQYF
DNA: TGTGCCAGCAGCTTCCTAGGGACTAGCGGGAGATACGAGCAGTACTTC

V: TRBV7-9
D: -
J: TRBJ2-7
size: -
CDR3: CASSLGISGGSSYEQYF
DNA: TGTGCCAGCAGCTTAGGAATATCGGGGGGCAGCTCCTACGAGCAGTACTTC

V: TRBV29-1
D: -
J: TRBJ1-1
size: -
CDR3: CSARLVPLVEAFF
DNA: TGCAGCGCCAGACTGGTGCCTTTGGTTGAAGCTTTCTTT

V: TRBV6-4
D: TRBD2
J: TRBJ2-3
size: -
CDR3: CASSDEASGTDTQYF
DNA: TGTGCCAGCAGTGACGAGGCTAGCGGGACAGATACGCAGTATTTT

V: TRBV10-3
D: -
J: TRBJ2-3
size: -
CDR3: CATAPSTDTQYF
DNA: TGTGCCACAGCCCCTAGCACAGATACGCAGTATTTT

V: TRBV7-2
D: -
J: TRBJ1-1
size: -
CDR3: CASSPRSRLKAFF
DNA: TGTGCCAGCAGTCCGAGATCGCGCCTTAAAGCTTTCTTT

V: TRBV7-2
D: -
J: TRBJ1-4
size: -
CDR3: CASSFNIPGLGEKLFF
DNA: TGTGCCAGCAGCTTTAACATTCCAGGTTTGGGTGAAAAACTGTTTTTT